This TCR beta chain was recovered during a study of T cells in Graves' hyperthyroidism and ophthalmopathy. V shed 8 bases, J shed 9 bases, and the junction held 9 bases outside the gene matches. Per the germline V gene, CDR1 is SNHLY and CDR2 is FYNNEI. The CDR3 is 14 amino acids. TCR beta CDR3 region amplification was performed from RNA transcripts. With the HTBI primer set, the TCR CDR3 went through a first round of RT-PCR. TCRdb reanalysed the multiplex PCR reads using MiXCR and keeps one entry per CDR3 protein. The table includes about 840,000 distinct CDR3 sequences, over 35% detected once. A patient was excluded if there was uncontrolled infection, other autoimmune disease, pregnancy or lactation. Study-wide findings and caveats: Most thyroid clonotypes with frequency above 0.001 were detected in blood.

Comment on this clonotype: Its antigen is not identified.

The sample comprised blood. The rearrangement joins TRBV2 to TRBJ1-6, with TRBD1 matching over 8 bases. This clonotype was sampled from a man younger than 30 with Graves' hyperthyroidism. This CDR3 is CASQTWGQASPLHF. As DNA, the CDR3 is TGTGCCAGCCAAACTTGGGGACAGGCTTCACCCCTCCACTTT.